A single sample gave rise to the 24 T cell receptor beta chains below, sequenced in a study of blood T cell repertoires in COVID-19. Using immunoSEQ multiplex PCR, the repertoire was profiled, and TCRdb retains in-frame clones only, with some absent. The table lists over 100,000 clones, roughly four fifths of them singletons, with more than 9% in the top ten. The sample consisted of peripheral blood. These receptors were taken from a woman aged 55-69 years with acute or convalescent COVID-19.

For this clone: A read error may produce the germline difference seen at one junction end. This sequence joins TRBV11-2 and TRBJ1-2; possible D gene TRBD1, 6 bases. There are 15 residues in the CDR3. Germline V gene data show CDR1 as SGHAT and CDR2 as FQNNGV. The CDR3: CASSSRQDSKYGYTF. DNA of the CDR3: TGTGCCAGCAGCTCCCGACAGGACTCTAAATATGGCTACACCTTC.

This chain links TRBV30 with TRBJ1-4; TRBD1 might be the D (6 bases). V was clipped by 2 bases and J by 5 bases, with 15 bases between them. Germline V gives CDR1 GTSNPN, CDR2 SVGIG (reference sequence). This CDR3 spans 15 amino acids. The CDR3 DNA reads TGTGCCTGGAGTCTGGAAGGGGGACGCAATGAAAAACTGTTTTTT. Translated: CAWSLEGGRNEKLFF.

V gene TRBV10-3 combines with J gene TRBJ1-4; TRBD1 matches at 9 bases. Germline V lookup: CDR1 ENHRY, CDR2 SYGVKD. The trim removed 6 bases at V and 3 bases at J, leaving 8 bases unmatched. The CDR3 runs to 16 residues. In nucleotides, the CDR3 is TGTGCCATCAGCGCGATGCGACAGGGGGCTAATGAAAAACTGTTTTTT. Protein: CAISAMRQGANEKLFF.

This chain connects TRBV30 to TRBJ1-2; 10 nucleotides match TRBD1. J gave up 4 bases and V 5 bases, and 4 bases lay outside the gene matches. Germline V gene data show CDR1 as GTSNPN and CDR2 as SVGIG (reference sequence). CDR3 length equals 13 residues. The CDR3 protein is CAWRTGGIYGYTF. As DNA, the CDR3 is TGTGCCTGGCGGACAGGGGGAATCTATGGCTACACCTTC. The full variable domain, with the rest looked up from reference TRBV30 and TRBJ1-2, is SQTIHQWPATLVQPVGSPLSLECTVEGTSNPNLYWYRQAAGRGLQLLFYSVGIGQISSEVPQNLSASRPQDRQFILSSKKLLLSDSGFYLCAWRTGGIYGYTFGSGTRLTVV.

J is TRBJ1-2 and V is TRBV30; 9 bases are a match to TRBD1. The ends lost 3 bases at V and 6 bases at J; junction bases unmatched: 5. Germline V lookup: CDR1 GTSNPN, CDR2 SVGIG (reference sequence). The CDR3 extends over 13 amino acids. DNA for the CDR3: TGTGCCTGGAGGAGACAGGGGGTAGATGGCTACACCTTC. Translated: CAWRRQGVDGYTF.

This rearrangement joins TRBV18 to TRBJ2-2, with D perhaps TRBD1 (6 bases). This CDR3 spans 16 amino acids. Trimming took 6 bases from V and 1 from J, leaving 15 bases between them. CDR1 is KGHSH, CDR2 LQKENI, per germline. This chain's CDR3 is CASSEQGRWNTGELFF. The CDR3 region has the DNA TGTGCCAGCTCCGAACAGGGACGATGGAACACCGGGGAGCTGTTTTTT.

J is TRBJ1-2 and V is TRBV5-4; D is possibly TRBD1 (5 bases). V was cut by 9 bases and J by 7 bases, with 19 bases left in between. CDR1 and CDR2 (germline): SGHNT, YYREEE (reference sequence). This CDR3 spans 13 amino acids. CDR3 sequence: CATTSGGGTGYTF. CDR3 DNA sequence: TGTGCCACCACCTCGGGGGGAGGGACTGGCTACACCTTC.

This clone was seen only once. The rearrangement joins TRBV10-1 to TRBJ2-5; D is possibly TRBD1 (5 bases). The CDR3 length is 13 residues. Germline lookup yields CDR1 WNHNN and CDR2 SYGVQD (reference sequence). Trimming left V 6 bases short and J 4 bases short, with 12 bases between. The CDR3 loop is CASSAGTGETQYF. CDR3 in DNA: TGCGCCAGCAGCGCAGGTACAGGAGAGACCCAGTACTTC.

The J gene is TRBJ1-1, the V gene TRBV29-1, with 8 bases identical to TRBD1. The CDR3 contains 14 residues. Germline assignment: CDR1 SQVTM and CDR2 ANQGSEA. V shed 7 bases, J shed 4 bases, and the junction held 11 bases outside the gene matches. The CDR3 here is CSATDRGVGTEAFF. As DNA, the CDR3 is TGCAGCGCCACAGACAGGGGAGTGGGCACTGAAGCTTTCTTT.

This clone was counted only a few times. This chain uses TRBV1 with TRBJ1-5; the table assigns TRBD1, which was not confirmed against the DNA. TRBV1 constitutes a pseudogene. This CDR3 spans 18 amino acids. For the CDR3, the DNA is TGCACCAGCAGCCAACCTCCAATGATCAAGGGGGCTCGGCAGCCCCAGCATTTT. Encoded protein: CTSSQPPMIKGARQPQHF.

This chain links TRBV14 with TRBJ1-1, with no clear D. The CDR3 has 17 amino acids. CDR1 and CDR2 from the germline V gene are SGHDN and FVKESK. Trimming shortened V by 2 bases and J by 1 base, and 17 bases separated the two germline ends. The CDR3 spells CASSQTSLGPGNTEAFF. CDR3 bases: TGTGCCAGCAGCCAAACCTCCCTCGGCCCGGGGAACACTGAAGCTTTCTTT.

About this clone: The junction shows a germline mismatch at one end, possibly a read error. CDR3 in DNA: TGTGCCAGCAGTTTGGACCGGGACAGGGGGAGGTCGGAGAACTTC. Its translation: CASSLDRDRGRSENF. The chain recombines TRBV28 with TRBJ2-4; 11 bases fit TRBD1. CDR3 length: 15 amino acids. Germline V gene sequence: CDR1 MDHEN, CDR2 SYDVKM.

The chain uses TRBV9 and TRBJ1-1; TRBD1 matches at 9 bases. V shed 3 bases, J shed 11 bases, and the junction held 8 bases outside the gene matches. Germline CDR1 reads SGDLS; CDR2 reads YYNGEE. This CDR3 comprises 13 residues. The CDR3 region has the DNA TGTGCCAGCAGCGCGGACAGGGGTAGTGGCGCTTTCTTT. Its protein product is CASSADRGSGAFF.

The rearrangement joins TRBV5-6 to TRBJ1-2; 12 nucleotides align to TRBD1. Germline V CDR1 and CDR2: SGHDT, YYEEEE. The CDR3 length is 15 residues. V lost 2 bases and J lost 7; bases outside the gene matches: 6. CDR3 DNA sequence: TGTGCCAGCAGCTTCCGGGACAGGGGGCTGAGTGGCTACACCTTC. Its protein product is CASSFRDRGLSGYTF. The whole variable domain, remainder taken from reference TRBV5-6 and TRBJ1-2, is DAGVTQSPTHLIKTRGQQVTLRCSPKSGHDTVSWYQQALGQGPQFIFQYYEEEERQRGNFPDRFSGHQFPNYSSELNVNALLLGDSALYLCASSFRDRGLSGYTFGSGTRLTVV.

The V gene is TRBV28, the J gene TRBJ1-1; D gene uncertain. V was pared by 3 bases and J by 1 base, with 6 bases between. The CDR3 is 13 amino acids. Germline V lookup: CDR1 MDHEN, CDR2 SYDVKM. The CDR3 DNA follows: TGTGCCAGCAGTTTTTTTCAGAACACTGAAGCTTTCTTT. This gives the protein CASSFFQNTEAFF.

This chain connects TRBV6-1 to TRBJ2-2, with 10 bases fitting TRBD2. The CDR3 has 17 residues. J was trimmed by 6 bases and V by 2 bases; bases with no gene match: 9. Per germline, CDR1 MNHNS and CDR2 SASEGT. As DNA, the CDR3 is TGTGCCAGCAGTGAACTAGCGGGGGCCAGGGGGGCCGGGGAGCTGTTTTTT. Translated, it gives CASSELAGARGAGELFF.

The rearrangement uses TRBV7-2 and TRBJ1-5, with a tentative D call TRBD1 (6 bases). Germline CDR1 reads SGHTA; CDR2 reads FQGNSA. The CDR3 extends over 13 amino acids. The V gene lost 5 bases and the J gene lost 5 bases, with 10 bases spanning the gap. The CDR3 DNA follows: TGTGCCAGCAGCCCAACAGGGTATCAGCCCCAGCATTTT. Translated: CASSPTGYQPQHF.

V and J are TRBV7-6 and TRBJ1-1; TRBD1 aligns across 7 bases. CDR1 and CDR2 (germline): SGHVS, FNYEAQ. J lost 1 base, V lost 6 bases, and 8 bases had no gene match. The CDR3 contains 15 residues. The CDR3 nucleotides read TGTGCCAGCAGAGCGTGGGACAGCCCGAACACTGAAGCTTTCTTT. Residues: CASRAWDSPNTEAFF.

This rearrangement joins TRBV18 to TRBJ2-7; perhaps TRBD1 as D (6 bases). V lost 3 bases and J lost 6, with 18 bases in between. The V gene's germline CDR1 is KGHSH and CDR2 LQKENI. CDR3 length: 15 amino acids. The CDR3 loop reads CASSPYLDSPTEQYF. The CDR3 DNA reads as TGTGCCAGCTCACCCTATTTGGACAGTCCGACCGAGCAGTACTTC.

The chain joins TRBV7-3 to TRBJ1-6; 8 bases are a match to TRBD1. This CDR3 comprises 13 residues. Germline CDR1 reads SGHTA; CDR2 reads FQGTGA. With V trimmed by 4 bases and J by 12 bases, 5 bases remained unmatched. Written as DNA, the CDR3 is TGTGCCAGCAGCTCTGGACAGGGAGAACCCCTCCACTTT. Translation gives CASSSGQGEPLHF.

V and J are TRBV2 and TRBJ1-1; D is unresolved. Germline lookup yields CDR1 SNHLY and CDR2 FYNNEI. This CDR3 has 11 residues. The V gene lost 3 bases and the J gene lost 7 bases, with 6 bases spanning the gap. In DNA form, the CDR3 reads TGTGCCAGCAGTGAGGAGGGTGAAGCTTTCTTT. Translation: CASSEEGEAFF.

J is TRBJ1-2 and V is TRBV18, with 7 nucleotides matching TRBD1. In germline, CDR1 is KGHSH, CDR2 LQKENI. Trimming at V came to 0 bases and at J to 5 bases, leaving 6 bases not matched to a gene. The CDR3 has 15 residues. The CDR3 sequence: CASSPPGGKSYGYTF. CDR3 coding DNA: TGTGCCAGCTCACCACCAGGGGGCAAGAGTTATGGCTACACCTTC.

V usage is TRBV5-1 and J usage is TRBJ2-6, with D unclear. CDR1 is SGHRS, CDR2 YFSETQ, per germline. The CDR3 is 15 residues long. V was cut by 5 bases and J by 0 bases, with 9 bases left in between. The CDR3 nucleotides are TGCGCCAGCAGTGTACTCGGCTCTGGGGCCAACGTCCTGACTTTC. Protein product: CASSVLGSGANVLTF. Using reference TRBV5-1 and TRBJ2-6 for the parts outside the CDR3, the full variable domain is KAGVTQTPRYLIKTRGQQVTLSCSPISGHRSVSWYQQTPGQGLQFLFEYFSETQRNKGNFPGRFSGRQFSNSRSEMNVSTLELGDSALYLCASSVLGSGANVLTFGAGSRLTVL.

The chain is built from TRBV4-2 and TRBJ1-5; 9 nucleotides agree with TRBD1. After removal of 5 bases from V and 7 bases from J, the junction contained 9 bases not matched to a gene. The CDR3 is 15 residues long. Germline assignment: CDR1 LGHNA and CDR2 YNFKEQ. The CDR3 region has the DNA TGTGCCAGCAGCAAAACCGGGACAGGGTGGCAGCCCCAGCATTTT. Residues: CASSKTGTGWQPQHF.